This T cell receptor beta chain was recovered during a study of Ad26.COV2.S vaccination and SARS-CoV-2 variants. Study details: The trial was COV1001 and the donor's arm was Ad26.COV2.S.

This table comes from immunoSEQ multiplex PCR, and its TCRdb copy is limited to in-frame clones, with some not included. The sample records roughly 700,000 clones, 70% to 90% being singletons. Germline lookup yields CDR1 MNHEY and CDR2 SVGAGI. Trimming cost V 8 bases and J 1 base, with 8 bases left between them. The CDR3 is made up of 13 amino acids. As for treatment: approximately 18 received Ad26.COV2.S at low or high dose, single or two shots; roughly 5 received placebo; per-sample allocation not given. Vaccine and placebo recipients were sampled on day 63 after the first injection. The sample came from a Boston adult aged 18-55 years. The study's findings and limits: Analytic work on TCR breadth and depth might have understated the full extent of total T cell responses.

Turning to this clone: Its specificity is unknown.

This TCR came from a person aged 18-65 years who received the Ad26.COV2.S COVID-19 vaccine or a placebo. Specimen: peripheral blood, collected in a trial of Ad26.COV2.S vaccine versus placebo. The rearrangement links TRBV6-5 to TRBJ2-2, with TRBD1 as a possible D gene (6 bases). CDR3 residues: CASGTQNTGELFF. As DNA, the CDR3 is TGTGCCAGCGGGACACAGAACACCGGGGAGCTGTTTTTT.